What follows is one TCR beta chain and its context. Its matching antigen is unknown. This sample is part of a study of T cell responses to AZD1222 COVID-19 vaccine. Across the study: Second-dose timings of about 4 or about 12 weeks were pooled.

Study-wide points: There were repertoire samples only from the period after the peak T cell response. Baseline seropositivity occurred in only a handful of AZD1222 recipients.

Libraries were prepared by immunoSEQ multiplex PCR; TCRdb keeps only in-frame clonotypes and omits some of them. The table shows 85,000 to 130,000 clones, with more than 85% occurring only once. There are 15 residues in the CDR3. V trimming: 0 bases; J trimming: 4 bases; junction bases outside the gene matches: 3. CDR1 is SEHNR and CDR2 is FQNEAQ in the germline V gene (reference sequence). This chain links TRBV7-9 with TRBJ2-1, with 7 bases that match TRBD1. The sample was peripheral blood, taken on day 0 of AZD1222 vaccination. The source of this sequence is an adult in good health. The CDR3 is CASSLAGTVYNEQFF. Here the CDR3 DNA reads TGTGCCAGCAGCTTAGCCGGGACAGTTTACAATGAGCAGTTCTTC.